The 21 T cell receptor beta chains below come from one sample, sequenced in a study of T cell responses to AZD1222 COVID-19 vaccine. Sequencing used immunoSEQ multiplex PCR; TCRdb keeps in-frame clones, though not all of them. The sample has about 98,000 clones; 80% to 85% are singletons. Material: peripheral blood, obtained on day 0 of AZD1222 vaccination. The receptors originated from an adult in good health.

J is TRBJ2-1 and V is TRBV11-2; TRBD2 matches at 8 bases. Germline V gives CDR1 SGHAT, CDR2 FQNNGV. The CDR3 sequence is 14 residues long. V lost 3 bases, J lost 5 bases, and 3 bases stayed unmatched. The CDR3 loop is CASSFYGGDNEQFF. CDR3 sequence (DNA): TGTGCCAGCAGCTTTTACGGGGGGGACAATGAGCAGTTCTTC.

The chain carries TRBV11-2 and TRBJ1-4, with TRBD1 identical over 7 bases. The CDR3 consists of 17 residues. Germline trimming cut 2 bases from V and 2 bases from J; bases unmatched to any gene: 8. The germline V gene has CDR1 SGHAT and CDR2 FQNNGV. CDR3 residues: CASSLLSDRVTNEKLFF. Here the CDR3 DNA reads TGTGCCAGCAGCTTATTATCCGACAGGGTCACTAATGAAAAACTGTTTTTT.

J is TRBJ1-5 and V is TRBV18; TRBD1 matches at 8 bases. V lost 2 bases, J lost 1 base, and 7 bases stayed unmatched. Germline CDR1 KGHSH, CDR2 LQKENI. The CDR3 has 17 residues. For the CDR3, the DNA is TGTGCCAGCTCACCAGGACAGGGACGAGGGAGCAATCAGCCCCAGCATTTT. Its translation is CASSPGQGRGSNQPQHF. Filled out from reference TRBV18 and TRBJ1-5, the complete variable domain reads NAGVMQNPRHLVRRRGQEARLRCSPMKGHSHVYWYRQLPEEGLKFMVYLQKENIIDESGMPKERFSAEFPKEGPSILRIQQVVRGDSAAYFCASSPGQGRGSNQPQHFGDGTRLSIL.

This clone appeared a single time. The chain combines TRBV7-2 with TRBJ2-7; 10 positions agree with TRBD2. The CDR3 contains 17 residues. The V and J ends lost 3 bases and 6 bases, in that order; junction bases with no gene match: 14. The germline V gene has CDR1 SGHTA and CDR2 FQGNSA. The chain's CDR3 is CASSFRALAGEKSEQYF. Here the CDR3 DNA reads TGTGCCAGCAGCTTCCGGGCGCTAGCGGGAGAGAAAAGCGAGCAGTACTTC.

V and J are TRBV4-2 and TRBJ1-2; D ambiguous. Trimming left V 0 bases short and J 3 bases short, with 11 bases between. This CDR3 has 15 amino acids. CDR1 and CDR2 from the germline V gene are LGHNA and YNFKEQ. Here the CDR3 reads CASSQEYREHYGYTF. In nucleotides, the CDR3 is TGTGCCAGCAGCCAAGAGTACCGGGAGCACTATGGCTACACCTTC.

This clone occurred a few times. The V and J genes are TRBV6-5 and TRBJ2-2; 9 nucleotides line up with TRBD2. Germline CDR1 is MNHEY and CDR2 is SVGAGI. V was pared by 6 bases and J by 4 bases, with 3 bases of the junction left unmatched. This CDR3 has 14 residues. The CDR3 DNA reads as TGTGCCAGCAGGGTTAGCGGGGGCACCGGGGAGCTGTTTTTT. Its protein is CASRVSGGTGELFF.

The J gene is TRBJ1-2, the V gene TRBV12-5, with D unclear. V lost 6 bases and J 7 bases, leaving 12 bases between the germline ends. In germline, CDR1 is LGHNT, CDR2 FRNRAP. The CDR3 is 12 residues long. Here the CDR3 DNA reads TGTGCTAGTGGACTCCCCCCGGGTGGCTACACCTTC. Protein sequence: CASGLPPGGYTF.

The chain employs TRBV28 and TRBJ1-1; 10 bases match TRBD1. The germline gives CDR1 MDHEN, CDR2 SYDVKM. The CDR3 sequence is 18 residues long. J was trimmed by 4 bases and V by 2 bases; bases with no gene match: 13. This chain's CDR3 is CASSLDPGQGISGTEAFF. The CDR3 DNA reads TGTGCCAGCAGTTTAGATCCGGGACAGGGGATTTCGGGCACTGAAGCTTTCTTT.

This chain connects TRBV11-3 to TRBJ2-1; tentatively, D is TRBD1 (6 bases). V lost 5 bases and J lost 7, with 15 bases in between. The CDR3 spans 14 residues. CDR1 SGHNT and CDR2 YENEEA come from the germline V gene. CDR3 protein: CASSLQQGRNEQFF. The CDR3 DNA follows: TGTGCCAGCAGCCTCCAACAGGGTAGAAATGAGCAGTTCTTC. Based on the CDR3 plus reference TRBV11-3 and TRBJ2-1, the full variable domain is EAGVVQSPRYKIIEKKQPVAFWCNPISGHNTLYWYLQNLGQGPELLIRYENEEAVDDSQLPKDRFSAERLKGVDSTLKIQPAELGDSAVYLCASSLQQGRNEQFFGPGTRLTVL.

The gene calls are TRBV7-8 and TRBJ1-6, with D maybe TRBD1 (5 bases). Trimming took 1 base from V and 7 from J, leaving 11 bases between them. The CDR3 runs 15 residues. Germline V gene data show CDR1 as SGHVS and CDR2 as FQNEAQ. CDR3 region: CASSLDRPENSPLHF. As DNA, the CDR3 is TGTGCCAGCAGCTTAGACAGGCCAGAGAATTCACCCCTCCACTTT. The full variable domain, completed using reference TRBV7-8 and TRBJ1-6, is GAGVSQSPRYKVAKRGQDVALRCDPISGHVSLFWYQQALGQGPEFLTYFQNEAQLDKSGLPSDRFFAERPEGSVSTLKIQRTQQEDSAVYLCASSLDRPENSPLHFGNGTRLTVT.

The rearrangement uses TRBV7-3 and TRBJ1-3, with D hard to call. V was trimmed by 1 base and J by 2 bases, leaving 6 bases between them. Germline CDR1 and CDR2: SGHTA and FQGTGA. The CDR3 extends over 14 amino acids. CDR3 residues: CASSLMGTGNTIYF. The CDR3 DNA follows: TGTGCCAGCAGCTTAATGGGGACTGGAAACACCATATATTTT.

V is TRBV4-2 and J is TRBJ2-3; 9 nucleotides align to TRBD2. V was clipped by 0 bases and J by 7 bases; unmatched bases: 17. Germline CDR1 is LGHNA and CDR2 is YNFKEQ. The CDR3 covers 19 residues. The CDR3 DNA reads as TGTGCCAGCAGCCAAGATTCGGGAGGAGGGCTAGCGGGATTGTATACGCAGTATTTT. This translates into CASSQDSGGGLAGLYTQYF.

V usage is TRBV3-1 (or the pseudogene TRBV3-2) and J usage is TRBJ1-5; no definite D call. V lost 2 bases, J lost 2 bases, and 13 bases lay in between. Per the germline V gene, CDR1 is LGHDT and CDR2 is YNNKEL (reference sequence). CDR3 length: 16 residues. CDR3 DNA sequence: TGTGCCAGCAGCCAAACGTCAGCAGTGGGCAATCAGCCCCAGCATTTT. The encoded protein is CASSQTSAVGNQPQHF.

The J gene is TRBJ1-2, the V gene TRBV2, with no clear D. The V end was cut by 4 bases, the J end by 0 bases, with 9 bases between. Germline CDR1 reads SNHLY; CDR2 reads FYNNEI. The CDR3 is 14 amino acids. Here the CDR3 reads CASSGVVPNYGYTF. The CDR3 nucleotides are TGTGCCAGCAGTGGAGTTGTTCCTAACTATGGCTACACCTTC.

The CDR3 bases are TGCGCCAGCAGCTTGGGACTAGACCTAAACAATGAGCAGTTCTTC. This translates into CASSLGLDLNNEQFF. J is TRBJ2-1 and V is TRBV5-1; a weak D match, TRBD2 (6 bases). V lost 0 bases to trimming and J lost 5 bases, with 12 bases between them. CDR1 is SGHRS and CDR2 is YFSETQ in the germline V gene. The CDR3 sequence is 15 residues long.

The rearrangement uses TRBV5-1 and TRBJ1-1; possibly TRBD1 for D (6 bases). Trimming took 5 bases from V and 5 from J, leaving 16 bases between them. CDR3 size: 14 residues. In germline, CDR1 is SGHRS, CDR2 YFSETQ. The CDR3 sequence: CASSFDRQGTEAFF. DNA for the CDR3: TGCGCCAGCAGTTTCGACAGGCAGGGAACTGAAGCTTTCTTT. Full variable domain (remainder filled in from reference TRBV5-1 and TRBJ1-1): KAGVTQTPRYLIKTRGQQVTLSCSPISGHRSVSWYQQTPGQGLQFLFEYFSETQRNKGNFPGRFSGRQFSNSRSEMNVSTLELGDSALYLCASSFDRQGTEAFFGQGTRLTVV.

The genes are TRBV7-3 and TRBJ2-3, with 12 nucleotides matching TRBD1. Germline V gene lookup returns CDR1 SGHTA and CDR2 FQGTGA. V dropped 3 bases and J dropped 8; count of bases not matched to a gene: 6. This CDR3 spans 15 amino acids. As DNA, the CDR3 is TGTGCCAGCAGCTTGCCGGGACAGGGGGCAGCTACGCAGTATTTT. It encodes CASSLPGQGAATQYF.

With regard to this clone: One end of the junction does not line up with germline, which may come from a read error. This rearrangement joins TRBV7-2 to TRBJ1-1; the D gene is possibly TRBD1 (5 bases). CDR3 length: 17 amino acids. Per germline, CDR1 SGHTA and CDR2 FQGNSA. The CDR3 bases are TGTGCCAGCAGCCCCGTTTCGGGGGTCAACATGAACACTGAAACTTTCTTT. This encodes CASSPVSGVNMNTETFF. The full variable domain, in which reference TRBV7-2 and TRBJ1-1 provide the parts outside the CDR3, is GAGVSQSPSNKVTEKGKDVELRCDPISGHTALYWYRQSLGQGLEFLIYFQGNSAPDKSGLPSDRFSAERTGGSVSTLTIQRTQQEDSAVYLCASSPVSGVNMNTETFFGQGTRLTVV.

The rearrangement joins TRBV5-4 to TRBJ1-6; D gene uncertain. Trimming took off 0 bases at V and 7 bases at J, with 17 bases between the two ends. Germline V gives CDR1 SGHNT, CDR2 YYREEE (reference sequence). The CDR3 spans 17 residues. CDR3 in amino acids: CASSLGEPGLVNSPLHF. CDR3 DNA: TGTGCCAGCAGCTTGGGGGAACCGGGCCTCGTCAATTCACCCCTCCACTTT.

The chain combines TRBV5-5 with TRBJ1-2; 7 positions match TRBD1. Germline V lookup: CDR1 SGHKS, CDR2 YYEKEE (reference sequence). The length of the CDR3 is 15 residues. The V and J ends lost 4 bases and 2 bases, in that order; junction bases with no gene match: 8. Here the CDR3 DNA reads TGTGCCAGCAGCGACGACAGGGTAGCGAACTATGGCTACACCTTC. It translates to CASSDDRVANYGYTF.

The CDR3 loop reads CSASSAGGPAGDTQYF. In DNA, the CDR3 is TGCAGTGCTAGTTCAGCGGGGGGGCCGGCGGGAGATACGCAGTATTTT. The chain couples TRBV20-1 to TRBJ2-3; 10 bases are shared with TRBD2. The CDR3 is 16 residues long. V lost 3 bases, J lost 5 bases, and 11 bases stayed unmatched. Germline CDR1 is DFQATT and CDR2 is SNEGSKA (reference sequence).